This T cell receptor beta chain was captured by sequencing in a study of T cell repertoires in cytomegalovirus infection. Study-level background: An indication of both CMV infection and matching HLA type came from public TCR beta signatures.

General study points: CMV-specific TCR beta clonotypes restricted by HLA-C dominated the ex vivo response. People with CMV and the relevant HLA were identified by cumulative public TCR beta family frequency.

The CDR3 totals 12 residues. The germline V and J ends were trimmed by 5 bases and 5 bases, with 7 bases remaining between them. The germline gives CDR1 SGHTA, CDR2 FQGNSA. This clonotype came up many times. The target antigen is unknown. TCRdb used MiXCR to reprocess the reads, holding one entry per CDR3 protein. In the table there are 150,000 or so distinct CDR3 sequences, about 6.5% of which are singletons. This rearrangement joins TRBV7-2 to TRBJ1-5; D is undetermined. Sequencing used PBMCs. The clonotype was recovered from a human donor in good health (CMV status not recorded). Some clones in this sample may be carry-over from other donors' samples. For the CDR3, the DNA is TGTGCCAGCAGCCAAGACTATCAGCCCCAGCATTTT. Translation gives CASSQDYQPQHF.